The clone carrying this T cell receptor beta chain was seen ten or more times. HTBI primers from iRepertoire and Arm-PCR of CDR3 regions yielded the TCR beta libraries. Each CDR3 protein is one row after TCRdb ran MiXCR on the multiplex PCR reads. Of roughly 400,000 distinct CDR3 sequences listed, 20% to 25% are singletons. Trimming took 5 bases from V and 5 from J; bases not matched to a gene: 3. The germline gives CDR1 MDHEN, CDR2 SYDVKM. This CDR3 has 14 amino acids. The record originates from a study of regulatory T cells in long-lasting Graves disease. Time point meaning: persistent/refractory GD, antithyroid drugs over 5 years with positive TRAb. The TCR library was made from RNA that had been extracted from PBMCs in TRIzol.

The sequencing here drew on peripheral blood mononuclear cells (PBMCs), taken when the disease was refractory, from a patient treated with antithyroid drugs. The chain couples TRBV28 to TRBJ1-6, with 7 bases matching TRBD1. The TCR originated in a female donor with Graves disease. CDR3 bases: TGTGCCAGCAGTCCTACAGGGGATAATTCACCCCTCCACTTT. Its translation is CASSPTGDNSPLHF.